One and the same sample provided the 2 T cell receptor beta chains below, sequenced in a study of CD8+CD57+ T cells in acquired aplastic anemia. It was genomic DNA that served as the template for profiling TCR beta VDJ and CDR3. TCRdb independently ran MiXCR on the reads; one entry per CDR3 protein. The sample lists roughly 420,000 distinct CDR3 sequences, about 70% occurring once. The specimen sequenced was sorted CD4+, CD8+, or CD8+CD57+ T cells (not recorded which) from PBMCs. These TCRs come from a human donor in good health, serving as a control.

This clonotype was found many times. CDR3 residues: CASSQDRDTPGYF. DNA of the CDR3: TGCGCCAGCAGCCAAGATAGGGACACACCGGGGTATTTT. The genes are TRBV4-3 and TRBJ2-3; D is possibly TRBD1 (6 bases). Germline-derived CDR1 and CDR2 are LGHNA and YSLEER. CDR3 length equals 13 residues. The V and J ends lost 0 bases and 14 bases respectively, with 15 bases between them.

This rearrangement joins TRBV25-1 to TRBJ2-2; a weak D match, TRBD2 (6 bases). The CDR3 extends over 14 amino acids. The germline V and J ends were trimmed by 4 bases and 3 bases, with 9 bases remaining between them. The germline gives CDR1 MGHDK, CDR2 SYGVNS. The CDR3 nucleotides are TGTGCCAGCAGTGCCGGGAGTGACACCGGGGAGCTGTTTTTT. Its protein product is CASSAGSDTGELFF. The variable domain in full, with the rest retrieved from reference TRBV25-1 and TRBJ2-2, is EADIYQTPRYLVIGTGKKITLECSQTMGHDKMYWYQQDPGMELHLIHYSYGVNSTEKGDLSSESTVSRIRTEHFPLTLESARPSHTSQYLCASSAGSDTGELFFGEGSRLTVL.